This T cell receptor (beta chain) was sequenced during a study of blood T cell repertoires in COVID-19. This clone was seen once. The CDR3 covers 15 residues. Trimming pared 1 base from V and 2 bases from J, leaving 12 bases between. Germline loops: CDR1 SGHNT, CDR2 YENEEA. Some clones are missing from TCRdb's copy, which holds only in-frame ones; the method was immunoSEQ multiplex PCR. The sample holds over 200,000 clones; over 70% are singletons and the top ten take approximately 7.9%. Sequencing was performed on peripheral blood. The rearrangement links TRBV11-3 to TRBJ2-7; perhaps TRBD2 as D (5 bases). This sequence originates from a woman older than 75 with acute or convalescent COVID-19. CDR3 loop: CASSLGAGPAYEQYF. The DNA for the CDR3 is TGTGCCAGCAGCTTAGGGGCGGGTCCAGCCTACGAGCAGTACTTC. The full variable domain, rest sourced from reference TRBV11-3 and TRBJ2-7, is EAGVVQSPRYKIIEKKQPVAFWCNPISGHNTLYWYLQNLGQGPELLIRYENEEAVDDSQLPKDRFSAERLKGVDSTLKIQPAELGDSAVYLCASSLGAGPAYEQYFGPGTRLTVT.